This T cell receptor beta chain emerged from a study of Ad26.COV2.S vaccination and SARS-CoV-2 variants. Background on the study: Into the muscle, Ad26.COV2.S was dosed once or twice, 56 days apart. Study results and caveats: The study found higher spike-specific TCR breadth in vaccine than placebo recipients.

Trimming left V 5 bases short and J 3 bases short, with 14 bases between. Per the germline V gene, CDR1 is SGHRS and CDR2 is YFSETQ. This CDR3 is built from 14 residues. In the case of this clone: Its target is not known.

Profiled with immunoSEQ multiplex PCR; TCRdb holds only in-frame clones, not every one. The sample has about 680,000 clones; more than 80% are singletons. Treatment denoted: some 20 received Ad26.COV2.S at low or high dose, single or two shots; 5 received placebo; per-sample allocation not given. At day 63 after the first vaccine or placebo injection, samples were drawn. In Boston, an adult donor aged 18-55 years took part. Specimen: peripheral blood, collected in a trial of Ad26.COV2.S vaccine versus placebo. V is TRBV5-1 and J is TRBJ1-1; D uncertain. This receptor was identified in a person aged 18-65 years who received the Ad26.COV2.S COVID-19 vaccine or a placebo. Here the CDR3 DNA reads TGCGCCAGCAGGCACAGCGGGCGGGACACTGAAGCTTTCTTT. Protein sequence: CASRHSGRDTEAFF.